The 25 T cell receptor beta chains below all came from one sample that was sequenced in a study of PD-1 blockade in classical Hodgkin lymphoma. The patients all showed relapse after autologous stem cell transplantation, while their brentuximab vedotin exposure varied. Using immunoSEQ multiplex PCR, the repertoire was profiled, and TCRdb retains in-frame clones only, with some absent. The data hold about 28,000 clones, with 70% observed a single time. This sample comprised peripheral blood mononuclear cells (PBMCs), obtained before the second cycle of nivolumab. The origin of the receptors is a human donor with classical Hodgkin lymphoma.

This clone was detected a few times. J is TRBJ2-2 and V is TRBV7-9; 10 bases line up with TRBD1. CDR1 is SEHNR and CDR2 is FQNEAQ in the germline V gene (reference sequence). V was clipped by 7 bases and J by 7 bases; unmatched bases: 6. The CDR3 is 14 amino acids. In DNA, the CDR3 is TGTGCCAGCACCGGGACAGGGGTCATCGGGGAGCTGTTTTTT. This codes for CASTGTGVIGELFF.

V is TRBV6-5 and J is TRBJ2-7; D not certain. The V and J ends lost 6 bases and 6 bases respectively, with 9 bases between them. Looked up from germline, CDR1 is MNHEY and CDR2 is SVGAGI. The CDR3 loop spans 11 amino acids. CDR3 loop: CASSLPGEQYF. The CDR3 bases are TGTGCCAGCAGCCTACCCGGCGAGCAGTACTTC.

V gene TRBV6-1 combines with J gene TRBJ2-2; TRBD1 matches 7 bases. CDR1 and CDR2 (germline): MNHNS, SASEGT. Unmatched junction bases numbered 11, after V lost 0 bases and J lost 7 bases. This CDR3 has 17 amino acids. CDR3 nucleotides: TGTGCCAGCAGTGAAGCGCTTCCCAGGGGGTCGCGCGGGGAGCTGTTTTTT. Translating it yields CASSEALPRGSRGELFF.

The J gene is TRBJ2-5, the V gene TRBV15; D may be TRBD1 or TRBD2 (5 bases each). CDR1 is LNHNV and CDR2 is YYDKDF in the germline V gene (reference sequence). The CDR3 has 15 residues. V was trimmed by 1 base and J by 1 base, leaving 10 bases between them. CDR3 region: CATSRGDEIQETQYF. CDR3 in DNA: TGTGCCACCAGCAGAGGGGACGAAATCCAAGAGACCCAGTACTTC.

The gene calls are TRBV10-3 and TRBJ1-1; D gene ambiguous. CDR3 length equals 16 residues. Per germline, CDR1 ENHRY and CDR2 SYGVKD. The V end lost 3 bases, the J end lost 0 bases, and 14 bases lay between the germline ends. CDR3 coding DNA: TGTGCCATCAGTGACCGGGCCCAACGAATGAACACTGAAGCTTTCTTT. Translation: CAISDRAQRMNTEAFF.

There are a few counts of this clone. This sequence joins TRBV30 and TRBJ1-3; D not resolved. Germline V gives CDR1 GTSNPN, CDR2 SVGIG (reference sequence). V dropped 5 bases and J dropped 0 bases, with 8 bases sitting between them. The length of the CDR3 is 13 residues. The CDR3 sequence is CAWGLSSGNTIYF. In DNA, the CDR3 is TGTGCCTGGGGACTCAGCTCTGGAAACACCATATATTTT.

This chain links TRBV4-3 with TRBJ2-2; 9 bases line up with TRBD2. Unmatched junction bases numbered 4, after V lost 1 base and J lost 4 bases. This CDR3 is built from 16 residues. CDR1 is LGHNA and CDR2 is YSLEER in the germline V gene. The CDR3 loop reads CASSQGASGITGELFF. CDR3 sequence (DNA): TGCGCCAGCAGCCAAGGGGCTAGCGGGATCACCGGGGAGCTGTTTTTT.

The rearrangement joins TRBV29-1 to TRBJ2-3; perhaps D is TRBD1 or TRBD2 (6 bases each). V gave up 4 bases and J gave up 2 bases, with 13 bases separating them. Germline CDR1 reads SQVTM; CDR2 reads ANQGSEA. The CDR3 is 14 residues long. The CDR3 spells CSVVGGGNTDTQYF. CDR3 DNA: TGCAGCGTTGTAGGAGGGGGGAACACAGATACGCAGTATTTT.

This chain connects TRBV29-1 to TRBJ2-5; D ambiguous. Germline CDR1 is SQVTM and CDR2 is ANQGSEA. V shed 3 bases and J shed 5 bases, with 7 bases lying between them. This CDR3 has 11 residues. The CDR3 here is CSVDRVETQYF. CDR3 coding DNA: TGCAGCGTTGATAGGGTGGAGACCCAGTACTTC.

The genes are TRBV19 and TRBJ1-2; 7 bases are a match to TRBD1. This CDR3 spans 14 amino acids. Germline V gene sequence: CDR1 LNHDA, CDR2 SQIVND (reference sequence). With 3 bases clipped from V and 4 bases from J, the junction kept 5 bases outside the gene matches. The CDR3 coding sequence is TGTGCCAGTAGTATGCTCGGGACAGCCTATGGCTACACCTTC. Translated: CASSMLGTAYGYTF.

The V call is TRBV25-1, the J call TRBJ1-2; D is undetermined. The CDR3 is made up of 12 amino acids. Germline V gives CDR1 MGHDK, CDR2 SYGVNS. Trimming shortened V by 4 bases and J by 4 bases, and 7 bases separated the two germline ends. The CDR3 coding sequence is TGTGCCAGCAGTGTTGGGATCTATGGCTACACCTTC. This sequence encodes CASSVGIYGYTF.

This clone was recorded a few times. This chain joins TRBV5-5 and TRBJ1-4; D is ambiguous. The germline V gene has CDR1 SGHKS and CDR2 YYEKEE (reference sequence). The CDR3 totals 14 residues. Trimming stripped 1 base from V and 2 bases from J, with 6 bases between. CDR3 sequence (DNA): TGTGCCAGCAGCTTGCAAGGGACTAATGAAAAACTGTTTTTT. It yields the protein CASSLQGTNEKLFF.

The V gene is TRBV9, the J gene TRBJ1-2, with D perhaps matching TRBD1 (6 bases). The germline gives CDR1 SGDLS, CDR2 YYNGEE. The CDR3 loop spans 15 amino acids. V was shortened by 1 base and J by 4 bases, with 14 bases between the two germline ends. The CDR3 DNA reads as TGTGCCAGCAGCGTATTTGACACAGGGCTCTATGGCTACACCTTC. The encoded protein is CASSVFDTGLYGYTF.

This sequence joins TRBV29-1 and TRBJ2-7, with D tentatively TRBD1 or TRBD2 (5 bases each). Trimming removed 6 bases from V and 0 bases from J, with 15 bases in between. The CDR3 contains 14 residues. The germline CDR1 and CDR2 sequences are SQVTM and ANQGSEA. In DNA form, the CDR3 reads TGCAGCGTGGTGGGTCGGGGACCCTCCTACGAGCAGTACTTC. This codes for CSVVGRGPSYEQYF.

As to this clone: Other DNA variants within this sample encode the same CDR3. CDR3 residues: CASSYVTEAFF. The CDR3 DNA follows: TGTGCCAGCAGTTACGTTACAGAAGCTTTCTTT. The chain carries TRBV6-5 and TRBJ1-1, with no clear D. The CDR3 extends over 11 amino acids. V was trimmed by 2 bases and J by 8 bases, leaving 6 bases between them. From germline, CDR1 is MNHEY and CDR2 SVGAGI.

The chain uses TRBV19 and TRBJ1-5; TRBD1 matches at 8 bases. Germline lookup yields CDR1 LNHDA and CDR2 SQIVND (reference sequence). The CDR3 is made up of 15 amino acids. With 6 bases clipped from V and 4 bases from J, the junction kept 8 bases outside the gene matches. DNA of the CDR3: TGTGCCAGTAGCGCCGGACAGGGCTTTAATCAGCCCCAGCATTTT. Translated, it gives CASSAGQGFNQPQHF.

This clone came up once. This chain links TRBV6-5 with TRBJ1-1; 7 nucleotides line up with TRBD1. The CDR3 totals 15 residues. The V gene end was trimmed by 2 bases and the J gene end by 5 bases; junction bases not matched to a gene: 8. Germline assignment: CDR1 MNHEY and CDR2 SVGAGI. CDR3 residues: CASSYGQGGGTEAFF. In DNA form, the CDR3 reads TGTGCCAGCAGTTACGGCCAGGGGGGAGGGACTGAAGCTTTCTTT.

The chain has TRBV4-3 and TRBJ2-2, with unresolved D. The V end was cut by 0 bases, the J end by 5 bases, with 7 bases between. Germline V CDR1 and CDR2: LGHNA, YSLEER. The length of the CDR3 is 14 residues. CDR3 in DNA: TGCGCCAGCAGCCAAGATGAACGTACCGGGGAGCTGTTTTTT. Protein sequence: CASSQDERTGELFF.

This sequence joins TRBV9 and TRBJ2-2; D not resolved. The CDR3 loop spans 12 amino acids. From germline, CDR1 is SGDLS and CDR2 YYNGEE. V lost 2 bases and J lost 3, with 2 bases in between. CDR3 DNA sequence: TGTGCCAGCAGCGTCGACACCGGGGAGCTGTTTTTT. As protein: CASSVDTGELFF.

This clone was seen just once. At one end the junction does not follow the germline gene, possibly because of a read error. V usage is TRBV28 and J usage is TRBJ2-7; D uncertain. This CDR3 contains 16 residues. Germline assignment: CDR1 MDHEN and CDR2 SYDVKM. The chain's CDR3 is CTSSMYGTWTRYEQYF. DNA for the CDR3: TGTACCAGCAGCATGTACGGCACCTGGACGCGCTACGAGCAGTACTTC.

This clone showed up just a few times. The chain couples TRBV2 to TRBJ2-5, with 8 bases identical to TRBD1. Germline V gene sequence: CDR1 SNHLY, CDR2 FYNNEI. This CDR3 has 13 amino acids. With 9 bases clipped from V and 4 bases from J, the junction kept 7 bases outside the gene matches. The CDR3 bases are TGTGCCAGTAGGACAGGGATTAGAGAGACCCAGTACTTC. Translation gives CASRTGIRETQYF.

This clone was seen only a few times. J is TRBJ1-1 and V is TRBV7-2; TRBD1 is a possible D gene (6 bases). The CDR3 runs to 15 residues. In germline, CDR1 is SGHTA, CDR2 FQGNSA. The ends were cut back, 0 bases at V and 0 bases at J, with 8 bases in the middle. The chain's CDR3 is CASSLADRLNTEAFF. DNA of the CDR3: TGTGCCAGCAGCTTAGCGGACAGATTGAACACTGAAGCTTTCTTT.

This clone showed up just once. The junction does not match germline at one end; this may be a read error. The rearrangement joins TRBV27 to TRBJ2-3; TRBD1 might be the D (6 bases). The CDR3 loop spans 14 amino acids. CDR1 and CDR2 (germline): MNHEY, SMNVEV (reference sequence). The CDR3 region has the DNA TGTGCCAGCAGCCCACGGGTGGGGGCAGATGCGCAGTATTTT. This translates into CASSPRVGADAQYF.

This clone showed up just a few times. The chain is built from TRBV18 and TRBJ1-2; D is possibly TRBD1 (6 bases). V lost 5 bases to trimming and J lost 0 bases, with 13 bases between them. Germline CDR1 reads KGHSH; CDR2 reads LQKENI. This CDR3 has 15 residues. CDR3 nucleotide sequence: TGTGCCAGCTCATTAGATCCAGGGGCTAACTATGGCTACACCTTC. As protein: CASSLDPGANYGYTF.

The rearrangement links TRBV6-1 to TRBJ2-7, with 9 bases matching TRBD2. The CDR3 spans 14 residues. Germline V lookup: CDR1 MNHNS, CDR2 SASEGT. The V and J ends lost 4 bases and 5 bases, in that order; junction bases with no gene match: 6. The DNA of the CDR3 is TGTGCCAGCAGTGTGCGGGAGGGCCGGGACGAGCAGTACTTC. The encoded protein is CASSVREGRDEQYF.